These T cell receptor beta chains were read from a single sample in a study of CD8+ T cells in alopecia areata. Here immunoSEQ multiplex PCR was the method, and the copy in TCRdb shows in-frame clones only, minus some. The sample holds about 290,000 clones; about 62% are singletons and the top ten take 1.8%. This sample comprised CD4+ T cells sorted from blood, obtained at week 24, from a patient treated with tofacitinib. The source of these receptors is a human donor with alopecia areata. CDR3s include the opening cysteine and the closing phenylalanine or tryptophan. D genes are given only for firm matches. Rows may omit the clone size; those that give it use once, few, many or a size class.

>TRBV7-2|few|TRBJ2-3|TRBD2
TGTGCCAGCAGCTTACAGCGGGGGCTCACGGATACGCAGTATTTT
CASSLQRGLTDTQYF
>TRBV2|NA|TRBJ1-2|NA
TGTGCCAGCGGCATGGAGAACTATGGCTACACCTTC
CASGMENYGYTF
>TRBV4-1|NA|TRBJ2-5|NA
TGCGCCAGCAGCCAACTCGGGACGGGAGAGACCCAGTACTTC
CASSQLGTGETQYF
>TRBV15|NA|TRBJ2-5|NA
TGTGCCACCAGCAGAGATCGGGGGCTGGAGACCCAGTACTTC
CATSRDRGLETQYF
>TRBV7-2|once|TRBJ1-2|NA
TGTGCCAGCAGCCGCACCCGGGCAGACACGGGGATAGATGGCTACACCTTC
CASSRTRADTGIDGYTF
>TRBV9|NA|TRBJ2-1|NA
TGTGCCAGCAGCGTTGACAATCGGGGCAATGAGCAGTTCTTC
CASSVDNRGNEQFF
>TRBV25-1|NA|TRBJ2-6|NA
TGTGCCAGCAGGCTGACCTCTGGGGCCAACGTCCTGACTTTC
CASRLTSGANVLTF
>TRBV5-1|NA|TRBJ2-1|NA
TGCGCCAGCAGTTTTCGGACGGATTACAATGAGCAGTTCTTC
CASSFRTDYNEQFF
>TRBV11-3|NA|TRBJ2-1|NA
TGTGCCAGCAGCCCCTCCGGGGGGCTCTACAATGAGCAGTTCTTC
CASSPSGGLYNEQFF
>TRBV7-2|few|TRBJ1-1|NA
TGTGCCAGCAGCTTAGGGGGGCACGAGGCTGAAGCTTTCTTT
CASSLGGHEAEAFF
>TRBV28|few|TRBJ1-1|NA
TGTGCCAGCAGTTTTTGGGAAATCGACACTGAAGCTTTCTTT
CASSFWEIDTEAFF
>TRBV18|once|TRBJ1-2|NA
TGTGCCAGCTCACCGTACCGGGAACAAGCCGGCTACACCTTC
CASSPYREQAGYTF
>TRBV5-6|NA|TRBJ2-5|NA
TGTGCCAGCAGCTTTCTCCAGGGGATTTCAGAGACCCAGTACTTC
CASSFLQGISETQYF
>TRBV5-4|NA|TRBJ1-1|TRBD1
TGTGCCAGCCAAAGGGGGCGGAACACTGAAGCTTTCTTT
CASQRGRNTEAFF
>TRBV4-1|NA|TRBJ1-1|NA
TGCGCCAGCGGTCCAACCCGGGGCAGCCGATTGAGTATCACTGAAGCTTTCTTT
CASGPTRGSRLSITEAFF
>TRBV7-9|once|TRBJ2-7|NA
TGTGCCAGCGGCCGGATGGGCAGGGGTACCTACGAGCAGTACTTC
CASGRMGRGTYEQYF
>TRBV30|NA|TRBJ1-3|NA
TGTGCCTGGGGAGGAGGGCGCCTGAACACCATATATTTT
CAWGGGRLNTIYF
>TRBV25-1|NA|TRBJ2-5|NA
TGTGCCAGCAGTGTCCGAGGGGGGCCAACCCAAGAGACCCAGTACTTC
CASSVRGGPTQETQYF
>TRBV15|NA|TRBJ2-2|NA
TGTGCCACAACAATGGGGGGTAACACCGGGGAGCTGTTTTTT
CATTMGGNTGELFF
>TRBV30|NA|TRBJ1-1|TRBD1
TGTGCCTGGAGTGATCTGGGACAGGGGATTCTGGTGAACACTGAAGCTTTCTTT
CAWSDLGQGILVNTEAFF
>TRBV30|NA|TRBJ2-7|NA
TGTGCCTGGACCGATACCCCGGGACTCCACCCTTACGAGCAGTACTTC
CAWTDTPGLHPYEQYF
>TRBV15|NA|TRBJ2-5|NA
TGTGCCACCAGCAGAGATTTGGGGGTACAAGAGACCCAGTACTTC
CATSRDLGVQETQYF
>TRBV4-1|few|TRBJ1-6|TRBD1
TGCGCCAGCAGCCAAGATATGGGACAGGGCTTTTCACCCCTCCACTTT
CASSQDMGQGFSPLHF
>TRBV28|NA|TRBJ2-1|TRBD1
TGTGCCAGCAGTCTACAGGGGAATGAGCAGTTCTTC
CASSLQGNEQFF
>TRBV7-2|NA|TRBJ1-6|NA
TGTGCCAGCCTTCCGGGGAACCATAATTCACCCCTCCACTTT
CASLPGNHNSPLHF
>TRBV10-3|NA|TRBJ2-7|TRBD2
TGTGCCATCAGCCCCGGAGCGGGGACCCCCGAGCAGTACTTC
CAISPGAGTPEQYF